The entry below describes one T cell receptor (beta chain). The antigen is undetermined. Germline CDR1 and CDR2: SNHLY and FYNNEI. J lost 8 bases, V lost 4 bases, and 9 bases had no gene match. The CDR3 has 16 amino acids. This record comes from a study of shared clonotypes between healthy human individuals. General study results and limits: The study generally estimated greater richness for naive than memory subsets. Rarefaction showed sorted-subset sequencing was incomplete despite large depth.

The naive CD8 subset, CD45RO-negative cells positively selected for CCR7, excluded terminally differentiated effector memory CD45RA+ cells. Method: immunoSEQ multiplex PCR; TCRdb's copy keeps in-frame clones and lacks some. The sample shows 550,000 to 750,000 clones, around 90% of them seen only once. The chain couples TRBV2 to TRBJ2-1; TRBD2 aligns across 12 bases. This receptor was taken from a man younger than 40 in good health. The specimen was naive CD8+ T cells sorted from blood. The CDR3 reads CASSGLAGVLSYEQFF. The CDR3 nucleotides are TGTGCCAGCAGTGGACTAGCGGGAGTTCTTAGTTATGAGCAGTTCTTC.